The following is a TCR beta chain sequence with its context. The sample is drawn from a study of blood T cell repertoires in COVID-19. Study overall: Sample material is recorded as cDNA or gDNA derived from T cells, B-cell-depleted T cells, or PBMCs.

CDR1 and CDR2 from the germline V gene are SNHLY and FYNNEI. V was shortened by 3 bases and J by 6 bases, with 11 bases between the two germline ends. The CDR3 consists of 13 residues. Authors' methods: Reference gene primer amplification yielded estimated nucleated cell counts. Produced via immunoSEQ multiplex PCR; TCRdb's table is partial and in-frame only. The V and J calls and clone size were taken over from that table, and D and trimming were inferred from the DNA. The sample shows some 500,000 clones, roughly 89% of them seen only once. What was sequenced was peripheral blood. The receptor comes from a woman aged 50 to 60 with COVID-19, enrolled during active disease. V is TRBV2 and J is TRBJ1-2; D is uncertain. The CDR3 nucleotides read TGTGCCAGCAGTGATCCCTTGTCAGATGGCTACACCTTC. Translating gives CASSDPLSDGYTF.